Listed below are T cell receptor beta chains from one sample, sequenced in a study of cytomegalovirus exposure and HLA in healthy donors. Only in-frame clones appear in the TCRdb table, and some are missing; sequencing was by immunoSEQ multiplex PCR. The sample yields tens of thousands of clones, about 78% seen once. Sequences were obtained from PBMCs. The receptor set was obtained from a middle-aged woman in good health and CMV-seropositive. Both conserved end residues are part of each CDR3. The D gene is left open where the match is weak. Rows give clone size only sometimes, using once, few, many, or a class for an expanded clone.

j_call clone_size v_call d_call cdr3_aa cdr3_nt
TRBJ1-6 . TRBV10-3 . CAIRGPVDDSPLHF TGTGCCATCAGGGGCCCGGTTGACGATTCACCCCTCCACTTT
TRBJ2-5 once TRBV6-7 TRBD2 CASTDGGTSGGRETQYF TGTGCCAGCACAGATGGGGGGACTAGCGGGGGGCGGGAGACCCAGTACTTC
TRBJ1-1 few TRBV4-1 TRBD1 CASSQADRANTEAFF TGCGCCAGCAGCCAAGCGGACAGGGCTAACACTGAAGCTTTCTTT
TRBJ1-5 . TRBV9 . CASRPDSTYSNQPQHF TGTGCCAGCCGACCGGACAGTACATATAGCAATCAGCCCCAGCATTTT
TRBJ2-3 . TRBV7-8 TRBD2 CASSFFRLAVDTQYF TGTGCCAGCAGCTTCTTCCGACTAGCCGTAGATACGCAGTATTTT
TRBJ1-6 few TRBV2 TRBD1 CASSATGDNSPLHF TGTGCCAGCAGTGCGACAGGGGATAATTCACCCCTCCACTTT
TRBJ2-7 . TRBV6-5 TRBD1 CASSQGQSYEQYF TGTGCCAGCAGCCAGGGACAGTCCTACGAGCAGTACTTC
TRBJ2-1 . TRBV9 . CASSALRNEQFF TGTGCCAGCAGCGCCCTTCGGAATGAGCAGTTCTTC
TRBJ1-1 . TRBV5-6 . CASSFQGSNTEAFF TGTGCCAGCAGCTTTCAGGGTAGTAATACTGAAGCTTTCTTT
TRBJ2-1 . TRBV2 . CASREGYRDSYNEQFF TGTGCCAGCAGAGAGGGTTACAGGGACTCCTACAATGAGCAGTTCTTC
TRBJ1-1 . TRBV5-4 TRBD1 CASSSGQGDWLNTEAFF TGTGCCAGCAGCTCGGGACAGGGTGACTGGCTGAACACTGAAGCTTTCTTT
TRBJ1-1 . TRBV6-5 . CASSYSSTGEAFF TGTGCCAGCAGTTACTCGAGCACGGGTGAAGCTTTCTTT
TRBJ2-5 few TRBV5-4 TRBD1 CASSSRDRVLETQYF TGTGCCAGCAGCTCCCGGGACAGGGTTTTAGAGACCCAGTACTTC
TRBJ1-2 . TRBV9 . CASSPQTNYGYTF TGTGCCAGCAGCCCTCAGACTAACTATGGCTACACCTTC
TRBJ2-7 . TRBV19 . CASSISLSVEQYF TGTGCCAGTAGTATATCGTTATCGGTCGAGCAGTACTTC
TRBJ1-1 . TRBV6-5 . CASSYSLHRPQLEAFF TGTGCCAGCAGTTACTCGCTGCACAGACCGCAGCTGGAAGCTTTCTTT
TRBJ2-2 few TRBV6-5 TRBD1 CASSYGTGNTGELFF TGTGCCAGCAGTTACGGGACAGGGAACACCGGGGAGCTGTTTTTT
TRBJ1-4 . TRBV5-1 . CASSLLGATNEKLFF TGCGCCAGCAGCTTGTTGGGCGCAACTAATGAAAAACTGTTTTTT
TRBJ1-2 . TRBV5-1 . CASSLDRTNYGYTF TGCGCCAGCAGCTTGGACAGAACTAACTATGGCTACACCTTC
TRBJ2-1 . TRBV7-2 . CASSFLAGVYNEQFF TGTGCCAGCAGCTTCCTCGCAGGGGTCTACAATGAGCAGTTCTTC
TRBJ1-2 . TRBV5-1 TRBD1 CASSFDPYPGQGSGYTF TGCGCCAGCAGCTTCGATCCATATCCGGGACAGGGGTCTGGCTACACCTTC
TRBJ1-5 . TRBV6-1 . CASTRREEQPQHF TGTGCCAGCACGAGGAGGGAAGAACAGCCCCAGCATTTT
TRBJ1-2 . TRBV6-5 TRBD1 CASSDDRAGGYTF TGTGCCAGCAGCGACGACAGGGCGGGTGGCTACACCTTC